These 9 T cell receptor beta chains share one sample of origin, sequenced in a study of regulatory T cells in long-lasting Graves disease. Arm-PCR of CDR3 regions with iRepertoire HTBI primers generated TCR beta libraries. MiXCR was run by TCRdb on the multiplex PCR reads, yielding one entry per CDR3 protein. Of approximately 360,000 distinct CDR3 sequences in the sample, roughly 23% were seen once. This sample's time point: persistent/refractory GD, antithyroid drugs over 5 years with positive TRAb. Construction of the TCR library relied on RNA isolated from PBMCs. Sequenced material: peripheral blood mononuclear cells (PBMCs), taken when the disease was refractory, from a patient treated with antithyroid drugs. The receptors shown here come from a woman in her thirties or forties with Graves disease.

This clonotype has a count of ten or more. The J gene is TRBJ1-1, the V gene TRBV2; D might be TRBD1 (5 bases). This CDR3 is 14 amino acids long. CDR1 is SNHLY, CDR2 FYNNEI, per germline. Trimming removed 4 bases from V and 0 bases from J, with 9 bases in between. In nucleotides, the CDR3 is TGTGCCAGCAGTGGGGGACGGGTGAACACTGAAGCTTTCTTT. Translating it yields CASSGGRVNTEAFF.

In DNA form, the CDR3 reads TGTGCCACCAGCAGAAACCGGGACAGGGGGCGACATAGCAATCAGCCCCAGCATTTT. Translation gives CATSRNRDRGRHSNQPQHF. The rearrangement links TRBV15 to TRBJ1-5; 12 bases line up with TRBD1. Germline trimming cut 2 bases from V and 0 bases from J; bases unmatched to any gene: 8. Per germline, CDR1 LNHNV and CDR2 YYDKDF (reference sequence). The length of the CDR3 is 19 residues.

This clonotype was seen many times. This chain links TRBV10-3 with TRBJ2-7; 8 bases map to TRBD2. From germline, CDR1 is ENHRY and CDR2 SYGVKD. This CDR3 comprises 20 residues. Trimming cost V 4 bases and J 6 bases; bases outside gene matches: 26. The CDR3 loop is CAISGGRAGGGHRVVGEQYF. The DNA for the CDR3 is TGTGCCATCAGTGGTGGGAGGGCGGGAGGAGGCCACCGGGTCGTAGGCGAGCAGTACTTC.

This clonotype was counted many times. V and J are TRBV15 and TRBJ2-5; D gene uncertain. Germline CDR1 LNHNV, CDR2 YYDKDF (reference sequence). V gave up 5 bases and J gave up 5 bases, with 12 bases separating them. CDR3 length: 13 residues. The DNA of the CDR3 is TGTGCCACCAGCTTCAGTCTGGCGGAGACCCAGTACTTC. It encodes CATSFSLAETQYF.

The chain has TRBV10-3 and TRBJ1-6, with 7 bases matching TRBD1. Germline CDR1 ENHRY, CDR2 SYGVKD. Trimming at V came to 6 bases and at J to 13 bases, leaving 6 bases not matched to a gene. The CDR3 totals 12 residues. The CDR3 DNA follows: TGTGCCATCAGAGGGGGACAGTTCCCCCTCCACTTT. It is translated as CAIRGGQFPLHF.

Ten or more counts support this clonotype. This rearrangement joins TRBV2 to TRBJ1-5; D is ambiguous. The germline V and J ends were trimmed by 2 bases and 4 bases, with 15 bases remaining between them. The CDR3 contains 16 residues. Per the germline V gene, CDR1 is SNHLY and CDR2 is FYNNEI. CDR3 coding DNA: TGTGCCAGCAGTGAAATTCTTTTCGCGGGGAATCAGCCCCAGCATTTT. It codes for CASSEILFAGNQPQHF.

V and J are TRBV12-3 or TRBV12-4 and TRBJ2-4, with a weak D call TRBD1 (6 bases). V shed 6 bases and J shed 2 bases, with 11 bases lying between them. This CDR3 has 14 residues. In nucleotides, the CDR3 is TGTGCCAGCAGCAGGGGACGCTCCAAAAACATTCAGTACTTC. Encoded protein: CASSRGRSKNIQYF.

This clonotype was detected ten times or more. J is TRBJ2-2 and V is TRBV28, with 12 bases fitting TRBD2. CDR1 and CDR2 (germline): MDHEN, SYDVKM. This CDR3 is built from 17 residues. V was pared by 5 bases and J by 2 bases, with 6 bases of the junction left unmatched. In nucleotides, the CDR3 is TGTGCCAGCAGTCGCCGACTAGCGGGAGATAACACCGGGGAGCTGTTTTTT. Its translation is CASSRRLAGDNTGELFF.

This clonotype was picked up many times. This sequence joins TRBV29-1 and TRBJ2-5; D is unresolved. Germline CDR1 and CDR2: SQVTM and ANQGSEA. The CDR3 covers 12 residues. V lost 3 bases, J lost 3 bases, and 8 bases lay in between. CDR3 nucleotide sequence: TGCAGCGTTGATCGGGTTGAAGAGACCCAGTACTTC. Translated: CSVDRVEETQYF. The full variable domain, its missing parts supplied by reference TRBV29-1 and TRBJ2-5, is SAVISQKPSRDICQRGTSLTIQCQVDSQVTMMFWYRQQPGQSLTLIATANQGSEATYESGFVIDKFPISRPNLTFSTLTVSNMSPEDSSIYLCSVDRVEETQYFGPGTRLLVL.